This is a list of T cell receptor beta chains from one sample in a study of blood T cell repertoires in COVID-19. The method was immunoSEQ multiplex PCR; TCRdb's version includes in-frame clones alone and lacks a portion of them. The sample carries some 150,000 clones, roughly 85% recorded once. Sequenced input: peripheral blood. All receptors come from a man between 65 and 85 years old with acute or convalescent COVID-19. CDR3s include the opening cysteine and the closing phenylalanine or tryptophan. Fields, in order: CDR3 protein, CDR3 DNA, clone size, V gene, J gene, CDR3 length, D gene. A D gene is named only where the DNA matches it firmly. Clone size is not always given. Where it is, it says once, few, many or a class for expanded clones.

cdr3_aa: CASMPLAGAKTQYF; cdr3_nt: TGTGCCAGCATGCCACTAGCGGGAGCTAAGACCCAGTACTTC; clone_size: NA; v_call: TRBV2; j_call: TRBJ2-5; cdr3_length: 14; d_call: TRBD2
cdr3_aa: CASSPGMPVPNEKLFF; cdr3_nt: TGCGCCAGCAGCCCAGGGATGCCCGTACCAAATGAAAAACTGTTTTTT; clone_size: NA; v_call: TRBV5-1; j_call: TRBJ1-4; cdr3_length: 16; d_call: NA
cdr3_aa: CASSLTGLNTEAFF; cdr3_nt: TGTGCCAGCAGCTTGACGGGTTTGAACACTGAAGCTTTCTTT; clone_size: NA; v_call: TRBV5-6; j_call: TRBJ1-1; cdr3_length: 14; d_call: NA
cdr3_aa: CASSVTGAHSYEQYF; cdr3_nt: TGTGCCAGCAGCGTGACAGGGGCCCACTCCTACGAGCAGTACTTC; clone_size: NA; v_call: TRBV11-2; j_call: TRBJ2-7; cdr3_length: 15; d_call: TRBD1
cdr3_aa: CASSLAGQTDTQYF; cdr3_nt: TGCGCCAGCAGCTTGGCCGGACAGACAGATACGCAGTATTTT; clone_size: NA; v_call: TRBV5-1; j_call: TRBJ2-3; cdr3_length: 14; d_call: NA
cdr3_aa: CASRILTGAETQYF; cdr3_nt: TGTGCCAGCAGGATATTGACAGGGGCGGAGACCCAGTACTTC; clone_size: NA; v_call: TRBV7-2; j_call: TRBJ2-5; cdr3_length: 14; d_call: TRBD1
cdr3_aa: CASSVGRTAGGGTDTQYF; cdr3_nt: TGTGCCAGCAGTGTAGGCAGGACGGCGGGAGGAGGGACAGATACGCAGTATTTT; clone_size: NA; v_call: TRBV6-1; j_call: TRBJ2-3; cdr3_length: 18; d_call: TRBD2
cdr3_aa: CASSETGGNQPQHF; cdr3_nt: TGTGCCAGCAGTGAAACGGGGGGCAATCAGCCCCAGCATTTT; clone_size: NA; v_call: TRBV6-1; j_call: TRBJ1-5; cdr3_length: 14; d_call: NA
cdr3_aa: CASSLGSSGRAYEQYF; cdr3_nt: TGTGCCAGCAGCTTAGGGTCTAGCGGGAGAGCCTACGAGCAGTACTTC; clone_size: NA; v_call: TRBV7-2; j_call: TRBJ2-7; cdr3_length: 16; d_call: TRBD2
cdr3_aa: CASSLWASRDYEQYF; cdr3_nt: TGTGCCAGCAGTTTATGGGCGTCCAGGGACTACGAGCAGTACTTC; clone_size: NA; v_call: TRBV27; j_call: TRBJ2-7; cdr3_length: 15; d_call: NA
cdr3_aa: CASSLGDRARYEQYF; cdr3_nt: TGTGCCAGCAGTTTAGGCGACAGGGCGAGGTACGAGCAGTACTTC; clone_size: few; v_call: TRBV27; j_call: TRBJ2-7; cdr3_length: 15; d_call: TRBD1
cdr3_aa: CASSQLLAGGETQYF; cdr3_nt: TGTGCCAGCAGCCAATTACTAGCGGGGGGCGAGACCCAGTACTTC; clone_size: NA; v_call: TRBV7-9; j_call: TRBJ2-5; cdr3_length: 15; d_call: TRBD2
cdr3_aa: CASSPPGTGVPYEQYF; cdr3_nt: TGTGCCAGCTCACCACCGGGGACAGGGGTCCCCTACGAGCAGTACTTC; clone_size: once; v_call: TRBV18; j_call: TRBJ2-7; cdr3_length: 16; d_call: TRBD1
cdr3_aa: CASSHGTSGGGGSNEQFF; cdr3_nt: TGCGCCAGCAGCCACGGGACTAGCGGAGGGGGGGGGTCTAATGAGCAGTTCTTC; clone_size: NA; v_call: TRBV4-1; j_call: TRBJ2-1; cdr3_length: 18; d_call: TRBD2
cdr3_aa: CASSPRVAGAKNIQYF; cdr3_nt: TGTGCCAGCAGCCCTAGGGTAGCGGGAGCCAAAAACATTCAGTACTTC; clone_size: once; v_call: TRBV5-4; j_call: TRBJ2-4; cdr3_length: 16; d_call: TRBD2
cdr3_aa: CASSFTGGPTEAFF; cdr3_nt: TGTGCCAGCAGCTTCACAGGGGGTCCGACTGAAGCTTTCTTT; clone_size: NA; v_call: TRBV9; j_call: TRBJ1-1; cdr3_length: 14; d_call: TRBD1